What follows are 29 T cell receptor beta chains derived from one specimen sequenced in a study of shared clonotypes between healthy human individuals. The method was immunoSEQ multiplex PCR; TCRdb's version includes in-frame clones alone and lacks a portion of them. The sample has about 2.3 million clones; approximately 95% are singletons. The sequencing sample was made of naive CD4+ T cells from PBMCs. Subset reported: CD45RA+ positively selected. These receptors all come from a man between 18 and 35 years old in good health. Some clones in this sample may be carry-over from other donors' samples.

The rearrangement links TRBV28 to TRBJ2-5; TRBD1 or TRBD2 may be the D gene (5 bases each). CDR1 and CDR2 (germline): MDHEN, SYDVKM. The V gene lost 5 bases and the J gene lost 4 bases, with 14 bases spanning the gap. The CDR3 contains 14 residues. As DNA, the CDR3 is TGTGCCAGCAGTCGACCCGGGACGGCAGAGACCCAGTACTTC. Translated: CASSRPGTAETQYF.

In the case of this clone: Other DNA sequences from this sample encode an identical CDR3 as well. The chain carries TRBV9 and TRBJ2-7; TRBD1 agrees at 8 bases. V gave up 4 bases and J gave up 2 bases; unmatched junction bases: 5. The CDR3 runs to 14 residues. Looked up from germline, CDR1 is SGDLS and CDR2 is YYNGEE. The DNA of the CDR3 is TGTGCCAGCAGCCCCCGGACAGGGCCCTACGAGCAGTACTTC. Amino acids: CASSPRTGPYEQYF. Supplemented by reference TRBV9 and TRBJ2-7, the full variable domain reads DSGVTQTPKHLITATGQRVTLRCSPRSGDLSVYWYQQSLDQGLQFLIQYYNGEERAKGNILERFSAQQFPDLHSELNLSSLELGDSALYFCASSPRTGPYEQYFGPGTRLTVT.

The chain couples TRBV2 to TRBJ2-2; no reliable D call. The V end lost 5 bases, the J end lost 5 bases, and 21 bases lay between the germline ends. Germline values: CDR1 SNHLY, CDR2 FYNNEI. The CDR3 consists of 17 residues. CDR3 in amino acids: CASSLPMVGGSTGELFF. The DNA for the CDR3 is TGTGCCAGCAGTTTACCTATGGTGGGTGGGTCGACCGGGGAGCTGTTTTTT.

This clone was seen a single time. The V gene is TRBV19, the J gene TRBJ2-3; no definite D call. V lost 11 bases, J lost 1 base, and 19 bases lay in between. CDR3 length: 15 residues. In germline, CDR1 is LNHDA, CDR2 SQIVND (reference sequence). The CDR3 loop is CASNRPARCTDTQYF. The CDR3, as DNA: TGTGCCTCCAACCGTCCCGCTCGATGCACAGATACGCAGTATTTT.

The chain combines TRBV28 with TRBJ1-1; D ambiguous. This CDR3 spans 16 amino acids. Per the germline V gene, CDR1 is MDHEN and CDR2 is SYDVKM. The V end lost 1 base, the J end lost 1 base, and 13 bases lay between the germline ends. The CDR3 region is CASSLSVSRGNTEAFF. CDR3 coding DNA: TGTGCCAGCAGTTTATCGGTTTCCAGAGGGAACACTGAAGCTTTCTTT.

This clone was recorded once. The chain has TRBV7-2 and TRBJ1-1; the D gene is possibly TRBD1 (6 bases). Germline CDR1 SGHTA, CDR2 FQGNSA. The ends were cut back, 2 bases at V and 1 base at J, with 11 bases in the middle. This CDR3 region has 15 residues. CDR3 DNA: TGTGCCAGCAGCTTACAACAGGGTTCGAACACTGAAGCTTTCTTT. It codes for CASSLQQGSNTEAFF.

CDR3 nucleotides: TGTGCCAGCAGCACCTCGGGTGCTGGCGGCTACACCTTC. Encoded protein: CASSTSGAGGYTF. The chain carries TRBV5-6 and TRBJ1-2; D remains ambiguous. The CDR3 is 13 amino acids. Deletions cut 4 bases from V and 8 bases from J, with 15 bases between. Germline CDR1 is SGHDT and CDR2 is YYEEEE. Drawing the rest from reference TRBV5-6 and TRBJ1-2, the complete variable domain is DAGVTQSPTHLIKTRGQQVTLRCSPKSGHDTVSWYQQALGQGPQFIFQYYEEEERQRGNFPDRFSGHQFPNYSSELNVNALLLGDSALYLCASSTSGAGGYTFGSGTRLTVV.

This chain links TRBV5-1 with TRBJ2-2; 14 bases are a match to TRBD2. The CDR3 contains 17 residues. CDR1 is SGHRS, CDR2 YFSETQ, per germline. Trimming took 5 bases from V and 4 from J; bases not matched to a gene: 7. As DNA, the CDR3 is TGCGCCAGCAGACCGACTAGCGGGAGGGCCAGCACCGGGGAGCTGTTTTTT. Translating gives CASRPTSGRASTGELFF.

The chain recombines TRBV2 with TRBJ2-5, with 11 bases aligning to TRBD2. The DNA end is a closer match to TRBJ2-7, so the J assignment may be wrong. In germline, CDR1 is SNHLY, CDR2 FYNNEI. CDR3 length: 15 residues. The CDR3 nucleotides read TGTGCCAGCAGTGATCCGGCTAGCGGGAGGCGCGAGCAGTACTTC. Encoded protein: CASSDPASGRREQYF.

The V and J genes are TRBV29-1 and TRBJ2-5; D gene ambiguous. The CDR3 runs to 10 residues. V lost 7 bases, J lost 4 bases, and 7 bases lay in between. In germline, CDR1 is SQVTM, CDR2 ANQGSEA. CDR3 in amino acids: CSAHGETQYF. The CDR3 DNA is TGCAGCGCCCACGGAGAGACCCAGTACTTC.

Here the CDR3 DNA reads TGTGCCAGCAGTGAGACAGGGGCGCGCTTGGAGCAGTACTTC. Amino acids: CASSETGARLEQYF. The chain recombines TRBV25-1 with TRBJ2-7, with 8 nucleotides matching TRBD1. This CDR3 is built from 14 residues. Trimming took 3 bases from V and 7 from J; bases not matched to a gene: 8. Per the germline V gene, CDR1 is MGHDK and CDR2 is SYGVNS.

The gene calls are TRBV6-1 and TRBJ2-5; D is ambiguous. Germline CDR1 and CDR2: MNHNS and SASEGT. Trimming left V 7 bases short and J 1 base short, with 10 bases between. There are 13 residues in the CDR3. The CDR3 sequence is CASIKQLQETQYF. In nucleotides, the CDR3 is TGTGCCAGCATCAAGCAGCTCCAAGAGACCCAGTACTTC.

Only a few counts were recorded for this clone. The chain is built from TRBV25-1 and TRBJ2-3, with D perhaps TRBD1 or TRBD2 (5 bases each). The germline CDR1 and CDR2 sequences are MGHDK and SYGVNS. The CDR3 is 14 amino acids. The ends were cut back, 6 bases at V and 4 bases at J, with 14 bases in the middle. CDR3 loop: CASSFGTTPDTQYF. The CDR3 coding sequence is TGTGCCAGCAGCTTCGGGACCACCCCAGATACGCAGTATTTT.

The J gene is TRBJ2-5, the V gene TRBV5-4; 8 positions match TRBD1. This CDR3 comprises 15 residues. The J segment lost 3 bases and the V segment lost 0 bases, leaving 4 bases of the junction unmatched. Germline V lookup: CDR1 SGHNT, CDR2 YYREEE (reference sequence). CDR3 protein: CASSLGVDREETQYF. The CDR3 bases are TGTGCCAGCAGCTTGGGGGTGGACAGGGAAGAGACCCAGTACTTC.

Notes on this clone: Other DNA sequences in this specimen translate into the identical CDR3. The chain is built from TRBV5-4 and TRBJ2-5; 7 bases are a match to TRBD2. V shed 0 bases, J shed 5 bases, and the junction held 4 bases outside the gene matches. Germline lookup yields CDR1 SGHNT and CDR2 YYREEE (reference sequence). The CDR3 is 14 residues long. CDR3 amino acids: CASSLGGGRETQYF. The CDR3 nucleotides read TGTGCCAGCAGCTTGGGCGGGGGTCGTGAGACCCAGTACTTC.

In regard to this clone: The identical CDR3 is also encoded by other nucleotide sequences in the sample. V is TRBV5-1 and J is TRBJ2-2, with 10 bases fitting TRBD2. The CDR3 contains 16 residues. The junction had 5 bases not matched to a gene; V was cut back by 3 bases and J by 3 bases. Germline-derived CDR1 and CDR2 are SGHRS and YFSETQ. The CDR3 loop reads CASSYLAGVDTGELFF. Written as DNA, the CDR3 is TGCGCCAGCAGCTACCTAGCGGGAGTAGACACCGGGGAGCTGTTTTTT.

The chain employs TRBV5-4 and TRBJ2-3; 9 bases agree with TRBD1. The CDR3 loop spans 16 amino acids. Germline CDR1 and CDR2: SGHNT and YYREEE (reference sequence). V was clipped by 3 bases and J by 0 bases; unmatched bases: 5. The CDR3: CASSSPGQGSTDTQYF. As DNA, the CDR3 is TGTGCCAGCAGCTCACCGGGACAGGGCAGCACAGATACGCAGTATTTT.

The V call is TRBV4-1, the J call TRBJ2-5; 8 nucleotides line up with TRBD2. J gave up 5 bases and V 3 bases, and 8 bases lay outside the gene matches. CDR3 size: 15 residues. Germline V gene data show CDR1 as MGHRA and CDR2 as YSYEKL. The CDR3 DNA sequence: TGCGCCAGCAGCCAGACCGGGACTAGTGGGGAGACCCAGTACTTC. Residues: CASSQTGTSGETQYF.

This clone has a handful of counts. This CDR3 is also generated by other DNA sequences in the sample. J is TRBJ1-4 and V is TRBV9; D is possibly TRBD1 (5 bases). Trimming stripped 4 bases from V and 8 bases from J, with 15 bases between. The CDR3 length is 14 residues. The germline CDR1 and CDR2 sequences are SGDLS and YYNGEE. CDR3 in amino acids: CASSRGTAREKLFF. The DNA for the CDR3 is TGTGCCAGCAGCCGAGGGACCGCCCGAGAAAAACTGTTTTTT.

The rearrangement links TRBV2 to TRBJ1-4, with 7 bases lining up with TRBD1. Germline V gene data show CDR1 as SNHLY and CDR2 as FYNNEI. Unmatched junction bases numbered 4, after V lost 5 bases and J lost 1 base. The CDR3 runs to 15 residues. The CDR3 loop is CASSRGQITNEKLFF. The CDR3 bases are TGTGCCAGCAGTAGGGGACAGATAACTAATGAAAAACTGTTTTTT.

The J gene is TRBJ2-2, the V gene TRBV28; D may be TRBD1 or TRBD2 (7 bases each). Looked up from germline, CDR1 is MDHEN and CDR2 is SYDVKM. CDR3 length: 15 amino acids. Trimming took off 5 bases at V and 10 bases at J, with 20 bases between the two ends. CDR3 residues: CASSRPGRGQAELFF. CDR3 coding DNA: TGTGCCAGCAGTCGCCCGGGGAGGGGGCAAGCGGAGCTGTTTTTT.

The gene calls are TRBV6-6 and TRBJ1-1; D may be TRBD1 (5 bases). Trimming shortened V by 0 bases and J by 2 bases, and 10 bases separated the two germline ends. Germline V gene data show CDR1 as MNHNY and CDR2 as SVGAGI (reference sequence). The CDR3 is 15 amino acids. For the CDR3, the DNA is TGTGCCAGCAGTTACTCCCCCGGGGGTAACACTGAAGCTTTCTTT. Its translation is CASSYSPGGNTEAFF.

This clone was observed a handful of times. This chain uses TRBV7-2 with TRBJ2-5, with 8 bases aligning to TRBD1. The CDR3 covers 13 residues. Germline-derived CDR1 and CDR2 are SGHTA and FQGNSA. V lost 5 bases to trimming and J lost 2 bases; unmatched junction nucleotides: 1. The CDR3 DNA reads TGTGCCAGCAGCCGGACAGGGCAAGAGACCCAGTACTTC. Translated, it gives CASSRTGQETQYF.

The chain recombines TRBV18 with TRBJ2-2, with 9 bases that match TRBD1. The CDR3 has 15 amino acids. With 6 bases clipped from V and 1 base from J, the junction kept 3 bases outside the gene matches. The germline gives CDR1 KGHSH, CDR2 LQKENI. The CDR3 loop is CASSADRGNTGELFF. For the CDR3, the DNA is TGTGCCAGCTCGGCGGACAGGGGGAACACCGGGGAGCTGTTTTTT. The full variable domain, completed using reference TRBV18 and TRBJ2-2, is NAGVMQNPRHLVRRRGQEARLRCSPMKGHSHVYWYRQLPEEGLKFMVYLQKENIIDESGMPKERFSAEFPKEGPSILRIQQVVRGDSAAYFCASSADRGNTGELFFGEGSRLTVL.

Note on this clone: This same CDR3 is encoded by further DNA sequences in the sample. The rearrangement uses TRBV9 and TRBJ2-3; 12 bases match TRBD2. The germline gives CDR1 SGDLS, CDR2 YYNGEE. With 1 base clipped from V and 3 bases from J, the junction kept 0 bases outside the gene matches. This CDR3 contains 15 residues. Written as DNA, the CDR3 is TGTGCCAGCAGCGTAACTAGCGGGAGGACAGATACGCAGTATTTT. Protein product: CASSVTSGRTDTQYF.

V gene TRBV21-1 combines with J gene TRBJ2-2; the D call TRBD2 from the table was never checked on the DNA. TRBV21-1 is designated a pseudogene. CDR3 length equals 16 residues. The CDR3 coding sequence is TGTGCCAGCAGCAACTTAGCGGGTAGGGGCACCGGGGAGCTGTTTTTT. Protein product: CASSNLAGRGTGELFF.

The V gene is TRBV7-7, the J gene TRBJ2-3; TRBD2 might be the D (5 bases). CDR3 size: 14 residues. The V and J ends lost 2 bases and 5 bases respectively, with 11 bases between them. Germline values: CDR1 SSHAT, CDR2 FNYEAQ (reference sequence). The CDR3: CASSLSRDGDTQYF. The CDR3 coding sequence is TGTGCCAGCAGCTTATCTCGGGATGGAGATACGCAGTATTTT.

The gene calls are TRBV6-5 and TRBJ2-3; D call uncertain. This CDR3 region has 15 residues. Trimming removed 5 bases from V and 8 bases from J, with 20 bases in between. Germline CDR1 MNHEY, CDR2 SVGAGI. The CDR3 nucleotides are TGTGCCAGCAGTCCCCCCGGGTTAGGCCCCGGTACGCAGTATTTT. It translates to CASSPPGLGPGTQYF.

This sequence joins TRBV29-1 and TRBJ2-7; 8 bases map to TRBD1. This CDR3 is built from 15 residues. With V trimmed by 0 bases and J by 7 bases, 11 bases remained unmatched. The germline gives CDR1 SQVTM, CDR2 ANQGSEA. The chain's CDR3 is CSVEDRQGLLGEQYF. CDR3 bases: TGCAGCGTTGAAGATCGACAGGGGCTACTGGGGGAGCAGTACTTC.